The clone carrying this T cell receptor beta chain was seen at least ten times. Its antigen is undetermined. This record belongs to a study of regulatory T cells in long-lasting Graves disease. Regarding the study as a whole: Gene preferences differed: TRBV28, TRBJ1-2, TRBJ2-5 in persistent cases. Peripheral blood alone, not thyroid tissue, underwent study. With a few thousand shared public clonotypes, persistent patients exceeded new patients, who shared about a thousand.

This CDR3 is built from 13 residues. Germline V gene sequence: CDR1 KGHSY, CDR2 FQNENV. Trimming took off 3 bases at V and 3 bases at J, with 5 bases between the two ends. This sample's time point: persistent/refractory GD, antithyroid drugs over 5 years with positive TRAb. PBMC RNA was the source of the TCR library. CDR3 regions were amplified by Arm-PCR using iRepertoire HTBI primers to build TCR beta libraries. In TCRdb, the multiplex PCR reads were re-called with MiXCR into one record per CDR3 protein. The sample includes around 300,000 distinct CDR3 sequences, roughly 21% of them seen just once. This receptor was taken from a female donor with Graves disease. Sequenced here: peripheral blood mononuclear cells (PBMCs), sampled when the disease was refractory, from a patient treated with antithyroid drugs. This chain links TRBV16 with TRBJ2-2, with unresolved D. CDR3 loop: CASSQAYTGELFF. CDR3 in DNA: TGTGCCAGCAGCCAGGCATACACCGGGGAGCTGTTTTTT. The full variable domain, its missing parts supplied by reference TRBV16 and TRBJ2-2, is GEEVAQTPKHLVRGEGQKAKLYCAPIKGHSYVFWYQQVLKNEFKFLISFQNENVFDETGMPKERFSAKCLPNSPCSLEIQATKLEDSAVYFCASSQAYTGELFFGEGSRLTVL.